This T cell receptor (beta chain) was profiled in a study of PD-1 blockade in mismatch repair-deficient tumors (dated by TCRdb to 2015 to 2018). About the study as a whole: Between September 2013 and 2016, approximately 90 consecutive patients with some 12 mismatch repair-deficient cancer types, all previously treated and progressing, were enrolled in the trial. Tumor-associated T cell clones were tracked in the peripheral blood of patients responding to PD-1 blockade by deep sequencing of TCR CDR3 regions.

Remarks on this clone: Its antigen is still unknown. No base-level quality is on record; no much larger clone is a single base apart.

Overall study results and their limits: Rapid expansion after pembrolizumab followed by contraction, generally before radiologic responses, was shown by tumor-resident clones, which were often undetectable in blood before treatment.

Receptor libraries were prepared by the immunoSEQ multiplex PCR assay. TCRdb carries this immuneACCESS record with in-frame sequences only. Its versions omit some clonotypes, under half of them owing to an unresolved V gene in the studies checked, with the rest unexplained. The sample profile shows fewer than 100,000 clones; over 70% of them were found once. The ten biggest clones cover roughly 2.8% of the sample. The sample's time point, from its label and the paper: peripheral blood 12 weeks after first pembrolizumab dose. For each enrolled patient, mismatch repair deficiency was established using either polymerase chain reaction or immunohistochemistry. Three patients who responded to pembrolizumab therapy underwent TCR sequencing. Pembrolizumab PD-1 blockade was prospectively tested in advanced mismatch repair-deficient cancers, regardless of tissue of origin, in the phase II trial. Peripheral blood T cell samples were collected serially, before PD-1 blockade began and at several time points afterward. Blood sampling time points were reported as weeks after the first dose of pembrolizumab.

The sequence was obtained from an adult with mismatch repair-deficient cancer. The source was peripheral blood, collected 12 weeks after starting pembrolizumab.

The CDR3 reads CASSLGQATYNEQFF. The DNA is TGCGCCAGCAGCTTGGGGCAGGCCACCTACAATGAGCAGTTCTTC. The rearranged segments are TRBV5-1 and TRBJ2-1; the D gene identity is not certain. The CDR3, from cysteine to phenylalanine, totals 15 residues. The sequence is cut down to CDR3 DNA, 45 bases in frame from base 1. V is reduced by 0 bases and J by 2 bases, leaving a spacing of 9 bases between them. From a lookup of the germline V gene, CDR1 and CDR2 are SGHRS and YFSETQ. Full variable domain (CDR3 extended with the reference TRBV5-1 and TRBJ2-1 proteins): KAGVTQTPRYLIKTRGQQVTLSCSPISGHRSVSWYQQTPGQGLQFLFEYFSETQRNKGNFPGRFSGRQFSNSRSEMNVSTLELGDSALYLCASSLGQATYNEQFFGPGTRLTVL.